This TCR beta chain stems from a study of metastatic and nonmetastatic thyroid tumors (dated by TCRdb to about 2020). Regarding the complete study: Repertoires were compared across peripheral blood and tumor or nodule tissue samples from malignant and benign thyroid patients.

Broader findings and caveats from the paper: TCR beta diversity was reported as significantly higher in malignant tumors than in benign nodules, in both blood and tumor samples.

Receptor libraries were prepared by PCR. Data came from an Illumina HiSeq 4000. The TCR beta-chain CDR3 region of each patient was profiled by high-throughput sequencing. As for the authors' bioinformatics: CDR3 differences across clinicopathological groups were used to build a classifier for discriminating distant-metastatic papillary thyroid cancer patients. The Shannon index was used to measure repertoire diversity, and the Morisita-Horn index was used to measure how similar tumor and blood repertoires were. TCRdb cleaned the public reads at Q25 with fastp, built clones with MiXCR and kept in-frame beta chains. These V and J calls derive from TCRdb rather than the authors' analysis. This sample is represented by some 31,000 clones; 3.5% to 5% of them were singletons. The top ten clonotypes cover roughly 23% of the sample. No treatment had been received by any patient before thyroid surgery. The study retrospectively analysed patient clinical samples collected from the early 2010s to the late 2010s using T-cell receptor beta sequencing.

This clone was counted only a few times. What this receptor recognizes is not known. No quality values exist for individual bases; no much larger clone is one base distant. The CDR3 sequence holds 14 residues, the cysteine and phenylalanine included. Left in the record is the CDR3 DNA by itself, 42 bases read in frame from the first base. V drops 2 bases and J drops 5 bases, leaving 13 bases in between. Per the germline V gene, SGHVS is the CDR1 and FQNEAQ is the CDR2. The V gene is TRBV7-8 and the J gene is TRBJ2-7; D gene: possibly TRBD2, on 6 matching bases. The sequence was collected from a female donor with papillary thyroid cancer or a benign thyroid nodule (not recorded which). Some clones in this sample may be carry-over from other donors' samples. The specimen sequenced was blood. This receptor carries the CDR3 CASSLSDGSDEQYF. The DNA is as follows: TGTGCCAGCAGCTTATCAGACGGGAGCGACGAGCAGTACTTC.